The 12 T cell receptor beta chains reported below all come from one sample, sequenced in a study of GPR56 and killer-like receptors on CD4 memory cells. Cells were FACS-enriched into one of five CD4+ populations defined by killer cell lectin-like receptor and GPR56 expression. TCRdb re-called the reads and catalogs CDR3 proteins one per entry, DNA excluded. The sample table includes approximately 2,200 distinct CDR3 sequences. The sample was memory CD4+ T cells from blood. Receptors were obtained from a human donor in good health.

By frequency, this clonotype registers medium-sized. The chain joins TRBV29-1 to TRBJ1-1; TCRdb indicates TRBD1, and absent DNA this call remains unverified. Looked up from germline, CDR1 is SQVTM and CDR2 is ANQGSEA. This CDR3 spans 13 amino acids. The CDR3 sequence: CSVDAGAYTEAFF.

Considering frequency, this clonotype is medium-sized. The rearrangement links TRBV9 to TRBJ2-3; there is no DNA to check the TCRdb D call of TRBD2. CDR3 size: 17 residues. Per the germline V gene, CDR1 is SGDLS and CDR2 is YYNGEE. The CDR3 loop is CASSVGERGFGTDTQYF.

This chain uses TRBV4-1 with TRBJ1-6; no DNA is available, so the TRBD1 call from TCRdb remains unchecked. Germline CDR1 is MGHRA and CDR2 is YSYEKL. The CDR3 consists of 13 residues. Here the CDR3 reads CASSPGQRSPLHF.

This chain links TRBV5-4 with TRBJ2-7; TCRdb designates TRBD1, a call that cannot be tested without DNA. The CDR3 loop spans 15 amino acids. CDR1 and CDR2 (germline): SGHNT, YYREEE (reference sequence). CDR3 amino acids: CASRTDRGRSYEQYF.

By frequency, this clonotype is medium-sized. This rearrangement joins TRBV9 to TRBJ2-1; with no DNA, the TCRdb D assignment of TRBD1 cannot be verified. The germline V gene encodes CDR1 SGDLS and CDR2 YYNGEE. This CDR3 is built from 16 residues. CDR3 in amino acids: CASSSRLSSSYNEQFF.

Judged by frequency, this clonotype is large. The V gene is TRBV6-5, the J gene TRBJ2-1. The length of the CDR3 is 15 residues. Looked up from germline, CDR1 is MNHEY and CDR2 is SVGAGI. The CDR3 sequence is CASSLTQGSYNEQFF.

The gene calls are TRBV11-2 and TRBJ2-7; TCRdb designates TRBD1, a call that cannot be tested without DNA. CDR1 is SGHAT, CDR2 FQNNGV, per germline. The CDR3 contains 16 residues. The CDR3 is CASSRLPGQGTYEQYF. Looking up the rest from reference TRBV11-2 and TRBJ2-7 gives the full variable domain: EAGVAQSPRYKIIEKRQSVAFWCNPISGHATLYWYQQILGQGPKLLIQFQNNGVVDDSQLPKDRFSAERLKGVDSTLKIQPAKLEDSAVYLCASSRLPGQGTYEQYFGPGTRLTVT.

This clonotype is deemed medium-sized by its frequency. This sequence joins TRBV24-1 and TRBJ2-5; TCRdb picks TRBD2, but there is no DNA to check that call. CDR3 length: 16 residues. Per germline, CDR1 KGHDR and CDR2 SFDVKD. The CDR3 region is CATSDPGTSGGETQYF.

Considering frequency, this clonotype is large. The V call is TRBV6-2 or TRBV6-3, the J call TRBJ2-3; TCRdb lists TRBD1, though no DNA is available to test this call. CDR3 length: 13 residues. Germline V gene sequence: CDR1 MNHEY, CDR2 SVGEGT. CDR3 region: CASSPDPSQTQYF.

V and J are TRBV20-1 and TRBJ2-2. The germline V gene has CDR1 DFQATT and CDR2 SNEGSKA (reference sequence). The CDR3 runs to 14 residues. CDR3: CSARLGPTVGELFF.

This chain connects TRBV10-3 to TRBJ2-3; TCRdb calls TRBD1, which cannot be checked without DNA. The CDR3 sequence is 14 residues long. Looked up from germline, CDR1 is ENHRY and CDR2 is SYGVKD. CDR3 in amino acids: CASRGAGATDTQYF.

Considering frequency, this clonotype is medium-sized (0.01 to 0.1%). The chain carries TRBV5-6 and TRBJ1-4. In germline, CDR1 is SGHDT, CDR2 YYEEEE. The CDR3 is made up of 15 amino acids. CDR3 sequence reads: CASSLAQRGGEKLFF.